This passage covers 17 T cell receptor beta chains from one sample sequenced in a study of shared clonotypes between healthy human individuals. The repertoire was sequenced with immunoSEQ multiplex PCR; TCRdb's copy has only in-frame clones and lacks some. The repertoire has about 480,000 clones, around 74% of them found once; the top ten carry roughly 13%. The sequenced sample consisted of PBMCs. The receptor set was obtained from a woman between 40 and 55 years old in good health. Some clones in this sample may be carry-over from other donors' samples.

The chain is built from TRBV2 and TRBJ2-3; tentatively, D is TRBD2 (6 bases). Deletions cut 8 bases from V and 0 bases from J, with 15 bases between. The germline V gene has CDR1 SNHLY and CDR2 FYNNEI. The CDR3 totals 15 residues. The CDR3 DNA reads TGTGCCAGCGGAACACTAGCTGCTAGCACAGATACGCAGTATTTT. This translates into CASGTLAASTDTQYF. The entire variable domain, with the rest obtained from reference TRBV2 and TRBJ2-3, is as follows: EPEVTQTPSHQVTQMGQEVILRCVPISNHLYFYWYRQILGQKVEFLVSFYNNEISEKSEIFDDQFSVERPDGSNFTLKIRSTKLEDSAMYFCASGTLAASTDTQYFGPGTRLTVL.

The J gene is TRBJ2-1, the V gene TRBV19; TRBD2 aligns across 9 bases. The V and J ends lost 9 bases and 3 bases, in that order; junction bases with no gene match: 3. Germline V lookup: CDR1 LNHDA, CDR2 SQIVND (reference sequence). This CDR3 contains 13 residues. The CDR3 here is CASRLADYNEQFF. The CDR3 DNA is TGTGCCAGCCGACTAGCGGACTACAATGAGCAGTTCTTC. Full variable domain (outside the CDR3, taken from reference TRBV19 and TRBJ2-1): DGGITQSPKYLFRKEGQNVTLSCEQNLNHDAMYWYRQDPGQGLRLIYYSQIVNDFQKGDIAEGYSVSREKKESFPLTVTSAQKNPTAFYLCASRLADYNEQFFGPGTRLTVL.

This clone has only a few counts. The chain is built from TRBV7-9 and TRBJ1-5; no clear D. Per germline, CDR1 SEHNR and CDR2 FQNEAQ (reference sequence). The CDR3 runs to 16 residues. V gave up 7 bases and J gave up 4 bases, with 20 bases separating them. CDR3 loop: CASTSAGPGENQPQHF. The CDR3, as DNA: TGTGCCAGCACTAGTGCGGGCCCCGGCGAGAATCAGCCCCAGCATTTT.

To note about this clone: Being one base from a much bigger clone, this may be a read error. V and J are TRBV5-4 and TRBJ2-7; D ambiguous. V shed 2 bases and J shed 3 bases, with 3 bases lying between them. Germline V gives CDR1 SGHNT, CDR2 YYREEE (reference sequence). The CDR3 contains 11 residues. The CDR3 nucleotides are TGTGCCAGCAGCTTTTACTACGAGCAGTACTTC. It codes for CASSFYYEQYF.

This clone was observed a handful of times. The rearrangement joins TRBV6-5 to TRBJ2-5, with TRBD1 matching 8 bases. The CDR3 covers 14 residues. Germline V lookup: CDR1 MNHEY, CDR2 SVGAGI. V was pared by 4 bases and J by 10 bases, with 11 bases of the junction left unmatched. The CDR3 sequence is CASSWGNSGQGQYF. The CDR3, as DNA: TGTGCCAGCAGTTGGGGCAACTCCGGACAGGGCCAGTACTTC.

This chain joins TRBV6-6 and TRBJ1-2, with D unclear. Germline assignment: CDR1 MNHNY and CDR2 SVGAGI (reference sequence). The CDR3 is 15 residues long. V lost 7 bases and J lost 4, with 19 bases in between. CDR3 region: CASNNKARRTYGYTF. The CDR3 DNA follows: TGTGCCAGCAACAACAAAGCCAGGAGGACCTATGGCTACACCTTC.

In DNA form, the CDR3 reads TGTGCCAGCAAATTGGCAGGGGAGCAGTACTTC. Encoded protein: CASKLAGEQYF. The chain couples TRBV6-5 to TRBJ2-7; tentative D call: TRBD1 (5 bases). Germline CDR1 and CDR2: MNHEY and SVGAGI. This CDR3 has 11 amino acids. With 7 bases removed from V and 7 bases from J, the gap between germline ends came to 11 bases.

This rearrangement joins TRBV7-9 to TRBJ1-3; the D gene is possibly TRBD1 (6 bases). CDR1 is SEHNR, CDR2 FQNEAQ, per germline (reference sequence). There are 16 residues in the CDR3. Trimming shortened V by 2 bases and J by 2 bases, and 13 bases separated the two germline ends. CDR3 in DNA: TGTGCCAGCAGCTTATTGTTTCCAGGGGCTGGAAACACCATATATTTT. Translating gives CASSLLFPGAGNTIYF.

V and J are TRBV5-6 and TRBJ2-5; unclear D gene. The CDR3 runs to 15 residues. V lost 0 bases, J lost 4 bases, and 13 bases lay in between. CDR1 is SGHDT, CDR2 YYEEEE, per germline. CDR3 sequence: CASSLVSGPTETQYF. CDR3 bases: TGTGCCAGCAGCTTGGTTTCAGGCCCCACAGAGACCCAGTACTTC.

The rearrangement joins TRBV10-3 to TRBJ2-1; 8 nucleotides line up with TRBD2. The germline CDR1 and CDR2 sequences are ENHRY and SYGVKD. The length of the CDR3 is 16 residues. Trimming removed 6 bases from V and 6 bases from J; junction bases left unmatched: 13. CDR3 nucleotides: TGTGCCATCAGCAACGCTCCGGGACTAGATCTCAATGAGCAGTTCTTC. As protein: CAISNAPGLDLNEQFF.

The CDR3 DNA reads TGTGCCAGCAGTTTCCAACCCCCGGGACAGGGGTTCTGGAACACTGAAGCTTTCTTT. Residues: CASSFQPPGQGFWNTEAFF. The chain joins TRBV27 to TRBJ1-1, with TRBD1 matching over 10 bases. The CDR3 consists of 19 residues. Trimming cost V 3 bases and J 1 base; bases outside gene matches: 14. CDR1 and CDR2 from the germline V gene are MNHEY and SMNVEV (reference sequence).

The CDR3 DNA sequence: TGTGCCATCAGTGAAGGAAACCTAGCCAAAAACATTCAGTACTTC. This codes for CAISEGNLAKNIQYF. This chain connects TRBV10-3 to TRBJ2-4; D is undetermined. V lost 3 bases and J 0 bases, leaving 9 bases between the germline ends. Looked up from germline, CDR1 is ENHRY and CDR2 is SYGVKD. The CDR3 contains 15 residues.

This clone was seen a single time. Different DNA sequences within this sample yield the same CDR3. The DNA of the CDR3 is TGTGCCAGCTCACCACCTTCCCTTAGCACAGATACGCAGTATTTT. It specifies CASSPPSLSTDTQYF. The rearrangement joins TRBV18 to TRBJ2-3; the D is unclear. Germline V gene sequence: CDR1 KGHSH, CDR2 LQKENI. The CDR3 has 15 residues. V was shortened by 0 bases and J by 0 bases, with 7 bases between the two germline ends.

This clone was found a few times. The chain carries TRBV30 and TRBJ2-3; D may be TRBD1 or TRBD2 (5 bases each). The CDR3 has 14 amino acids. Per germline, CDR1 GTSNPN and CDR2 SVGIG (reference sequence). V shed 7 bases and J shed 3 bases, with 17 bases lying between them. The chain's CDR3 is CAYHLGPFTDTQYF. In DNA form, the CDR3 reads TGTGCCTATCATCTGGGACCATTTACAGATACGCAGTATTTT. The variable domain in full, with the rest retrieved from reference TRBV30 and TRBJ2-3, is SQTIHQWPATLVQPVGSPLSLECTVEGTSNPNLYWYRQAAGRGLQLLFYSVGIGQISSEVPQNLSASRPQDRQFILSSKKLLLSDSGFYLCAYHLGPFTDTQYFGPGTRLTVL.

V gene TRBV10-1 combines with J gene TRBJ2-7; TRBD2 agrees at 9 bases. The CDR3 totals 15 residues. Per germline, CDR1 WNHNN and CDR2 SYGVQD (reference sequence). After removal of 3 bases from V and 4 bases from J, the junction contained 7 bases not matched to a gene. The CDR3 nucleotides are TGCGCCAGCAGTGACGGGCTAGCGGGATGGTACGAGCAGTACTTC. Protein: CASSDGLAGWYEQYF.

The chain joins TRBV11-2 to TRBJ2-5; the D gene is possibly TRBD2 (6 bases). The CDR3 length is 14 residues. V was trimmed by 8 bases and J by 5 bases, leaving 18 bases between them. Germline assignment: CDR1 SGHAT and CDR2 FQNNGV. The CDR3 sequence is CASRRGTEWETQYF. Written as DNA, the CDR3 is TGTGCCAGCCGGCGCGGGACGGAGTGGGAGACCCAGTACTTC.

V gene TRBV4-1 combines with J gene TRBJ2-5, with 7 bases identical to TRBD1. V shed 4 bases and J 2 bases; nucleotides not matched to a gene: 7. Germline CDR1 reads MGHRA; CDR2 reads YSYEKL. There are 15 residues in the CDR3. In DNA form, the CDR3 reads TGCGCCAGCAGCCTTACTGGGACAGAACAAGAGACCCAGTACTTC. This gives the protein CASSLTGTEQETQYF.